The 32 T cell receptor beta chains below were found in one sample sequenced in a study of blood T cell repertoires in COVID-19. TCRdb keeps only in-frame clones here, not all; method: immunoSEQ multiplex PCR. This table has more than 250,000 clones, approximately 90% appearing once. The specimen was peripheral blood. The receptors originated from a woman between 25 and 40 years old with COVID-19, enrolled during active disease.

The chain combines TRBV4-1 with TRBJ1-5; D is undetermined. V lost 4 bases to trimming and J lost 0 bases, with 13 bases between them. Germline CDR1 is MGHRA and CDR2 is YSYEKL. CDR3 length: 16 residues. The CDR3 loop reads CASSLSRDYSNQPQHF. In DNA, the CDR3 is TGCGCCAGCAGCCTATCCCGGGATTATAGCAATCAGCCCCAGCATTTT.

The chain employs TRBV5-1 and TRBJ2-2; weak D call: TRBD2 (5 bases). Per germline, CDR1 SGHRS and CDR2 YFSETQ. The V gene lost 3 bases and the J gene lost 0 bases, with 12 bases spanning the gap. This CDR3 is built from 16 residues. In nucleotides, the CDR3 is TGCGCCAGCAGCTCGGGATCGATGACGAACACCGGGGAGCTGTTTTTT. Translated, it gives CASSSGSMTNTGELFF.

This chain uses TRBV12-3 or TRBV12-4 with TRBJ1-1, with D possibly matching TRBD1 (6 bases). Trimming pared 6 bases from V and 0 bases from J, leaving 8 bases between. CDR3 length equals 13 residues. CDR3 sequence reads: CASRGQMNTEAFF. In DNA form, the CDR3 reads TGTGCCAGCAGAGGACAGATGAACACTGAAGCTTTCTTT.

This chain links TRBV5-6 with TRBJ1-6; TRBD1 matches 8 bases. Looked up from germline, CDR1 is SGHDT and CDR2 is YYEEEE. Trimming cost V 0 bases and J 8 bases; bases outside gene matches: 4. There are 15 residues in the CDR3. The CDR3 loop reads CASSLARTGHSPLHF. Written as DNA, the CDR3 is TGTGCCAGCAGCTTGGCCAGGACAGGGCATTCACCCCTCCACTTT. Complete variable domain (other parts from reference TRBV5-6 and TRBJ1-6): DAGVTQSPTHLIKTRGQQVTLRCSPKSGHDTVSWYQQALGQGPQFIFQYYEEEERQRGNFPDRFSGHQFPNYSSELNVNALLLGDSALYLCASSLARTGHSPLHFGNGTRLTVT.

The genes are TRBV12-3 or TRBV12-4 and TRBJ1-2; the match to TRBD1 covers 8 bases. The CDR3 is 13 amino acids. V was pared by 6 bases and J by 7 bases, with 7 bases of the junction left unmatched. The CDR3 protein is CASRAQGVGGYTF. The CDR3 DNA reads TGTGCCAGCAGGGCACAGGGGGTAGGTGGCTACACCTTC.

This chain joins TRBV7-2 and TRBJ2-3; TRBD2 aligns across 9 bases. J lost 2 bases, V lost 0 bases, and 6 bases had no gene match. The length of the CDR3 is 17 residues. The germline V gene has CDR1 SGHTA and CDR2 FQGNSA. CDR3 in DNA: TGTGCCAGCAGCTTAGCGGCGCGCGGGGGGGTCACAGATACGCAGTATTTT. Protein product: CASSLAARGGVTDTQYF. Supplemented by reference TRBV7-2 and TRBJ2-3, the full variable domain reads GAGVSQSPSNKVTEKGKDVELRCDPISGHTALYWYRQSLGQGLEFLIYFQGNSAPDKSGLPSDRFSAERTGGSVSTLTIQRTQQEDSAVYLCASSLAARGGVTDTQYFGPGTRLTVL.

There are a few counts of this clone. V gene TRBV18 combines with J gene TRBJ1-6, with TRBD1 identical over 7 bases. The V gene's germline CDR1 is KGHSH and CDR2 LQKENI. CDR3 size: 16 residues. Germline trimming cut 4 bases from V and 7 bases from J; bases unmatched to any gene: 10. The CDR3 DNA sequence: TGTGCCAGCTCACTTGATGGGGGACAGCCAAATTCACCCCTCCACTTT. Its translation is CASSLDGGQPNSPLHF.

The chain couples TRBV27 to TRBJ1-6; TRBD1 agrees at 7 bases. The germline V gene encodes CDR1 MNHEY and CDR2 SMNVEV (reference sequence). This CDR3 comprises 14 residues. V was clipped by 8 bases and J by 0 bases; unmatched bases: 1. Written as DNA, the CDR3 is TGTGCCAGCGGGGACAGCTCCTATAATTCACCCCTCCACTTT. Amino acids: CASGDSSYNSPLHF.

This chain joins TRBV7-3 and TRBJ1-5; D unresolved. CDR3 length: 14 amino acids. Trimming removed 5 bases from V and 4 bases from J, with 12 bases in between. CDR1 is SGHTA and CDR2 is FQGTGA in the germline V gene. The CDR3: CASSPFRRNQPQHF. In nucleotides, the CDR3 is TGTGCCAGCAGCCCCTTCCGCAGAAATCAGCCCCAGCATTTT.

The rearrangement uses TRBV7-9 and TRBJ1-1, with D perhaps TRBD1 (6 bases). Germline-derived CDR1 and CDR2 are SEHNR and FQNEAQ (reference sequence). Trimming cost V 5 bases and J 6 bases, with 10 bases left between them. CDR3 length: 12 amino acids. CDR3 loop: CASSGEGAEAFF. The CDR3 nucleotides read TGTGCCAGCAGCGGGGAGGGGGCTGAAGCTTTCTTT.

V usage is TRBV9 and J usage is TRBJ2-3; D not resolved. V dropped 0 bases and J dropped 1 base, with 9 bases sitting between them. Looked up from germline, CDR1 is SGDLS and CDR2 is YYNGEE. The CDR3 totals 15 residues. CDR3 bases: TGTGCCAGCAGCGTAGGAGGCATTGGCACAGATACGCAGTATTTT. Protein sequence: CASSVGGIGTDTQYF.

V gene TRBV3-1 (or the pseudogene TRBV3-2) combines with J gene TRBJ2-2, with 7 bases fitting TRBD1. Germline CDR1 LGHDT, CDR2 YNNKEL (reference sequence). After removal of 6 bases from V and 1 base from J, the junction contained 8 bases not matched to a gene. This CDR3 contains 16 residues. The CDR3 protein is CASRRQGSRNTGELFF. CDR3 DNA: TGTGCCAGCAGGAGACAGGGATCTAGGAACACCGGGGAGCTGTTTTTT.

There are many counts of this clone. Here the CDR3 reads CASRRRDSSYNEQFF. CDR3 DNA sequence: TGCGCCAGCAGGAGGAGGGACAGCTCCTACAATGAGCAGTTCTTC. The chain has TRBV10-1 and TRBJ2-1, with D possibly TRBD1 on 7 matching bases. This CDR3 spans 15 amino acids. With 6 bases removed from V and 0 bases from J, the gap between germline ends came to 12 bases. Germline V gene data show CDR1 as WNHNN and CDR2 as SYGVQD (reference sequence).

V is TRBV7-8 and J is TRBJ1-1, with D tentatively TRBD1 (6 bases). V was shortened by 9 bases and J by 0 bases, with 20 bases between the two germline ends. CDR3 size: 16 residues. Per the germline V gene, CDR1 is SGHVS and CDR2 is FQNEAQ. The chain's CDR3 is CASKTAPSGVNTEAFF. DNA of the CDR3: TGTGCCAGTAAGACAGCCCCTTCAGGGGTGAACACTGAAGCTTTCTTT.

The chain uses TRBV25-1 and TRBJ1-1, with D maybe TRBD1 (6 bases). The CDR3 has 14 residues. The V gene's germline CDR1 is MGHDK and CDR2 SYGVNS. V lost 1 base and J 4 bases, leaving 10 bases between the germline ends. CDR3 sequence reads: CASSESGRGTEAFF. The CDR3 nucleotides read TGTGCCAGCAGTGAATCGGGCAGGGGCACTGAAGCTTTCTTT.

This chain joins TRBV30 and TRBJ2-3, with 10 nucleotides matching TRBD2. Trimming removed 0 bases from V and 6 bases from J; junction bases left unmatched: 12. The CDR3 length is 17 residues. Germline CDR1 is GTSNPN and CDR2 is SVGIG (reference sequence). The CDR3 loop reads CAWSVPGLASTQDTQYF. The CDR3 coding sequence is TGTGCCTGGAGTGTACCGGGACTAGCGTCAACACAGGATACGCAGTATTTT.

A few counts support this clone. V is TRBV3-1 (or the pseudogene TRBV3-2) and J is TRBJ2-1; TRBD1 matches at 8 bases. CDR1 is LGHDT, CDR2 YNNKEL, per germline (reference sequence). Losses at the gene ends were 6 bases for V and 5 bases for J; bases not matched to a gene: 9. CDR3 size: 15 residues. CDR3: CASSQTLDRDNEQFF. DNA of the CDR3: TGTGCCAGCAGTCAAACCCTGGACAGGGACAATGAGCAGTTCTTC.

The gene calls are TRBV7-8 and TRBJ2-7; D might be TRBD2 (7 bases). Germline V lookup: CDR1 SGHVS, CDR2 FQNEAQ. The CDR3 has 15 residues. V lost 1 base and J lost 6, with 16 bases in between. The CDR3: CASSLGSGGAGEQYV. The CDR3 DNA follows: TGTGCCAGCAGCTTAGGGAGTGGGGGGGCTGGCGAGCAGTACGTC.

The gene calls are TRBV7-8 and TRBJ2-3, with D unclear. V was cut by 3 bases and J by 0 bases, with 10 bases left in between. The CDR3 is made up of 15 amino acids. Germline-derived CDR1 and CDR2 are SGHVS and FQNEAQ. The CDR3 region is CASSFNGLSTDTQYF. CDR3 in DNA: TGTGCCAGCAGCTTCAATGGCCTGAGCACAGATACGCAGTATTTT.

The chain recombines TRBV7-2 with TRBJ2-3; TRBD2 matches 14 bases. Germline V gives CDR1 SGHTA, CDR2 FQGNSA. The CDR3 totals 17 residues. After removal of 5 bases from V and 5 bases from J, the junction contained 9 bases not matched to a gene. The CDR3 loop is CASSLRLAGGRLDTQYF. CDR3 nucleotides: TGTGCCAGCAGCCTGCGACTAGCGGGGGGGCGGTTAGATACGCAGTATTTT.

The gene calls are TRBV5-4 and TRBJ2-5; 7 nucleotides line up with TRBD1. V lost 3 bases, J lost 5 bases, and 7 bases stayed unmatched. The CDR3 has 14 amino acids. In germline, CDR1 is SGHNT, CDR2 YYREEE (reference sequence). The CDR3 DNA is TGTGCCAGCAGCTCTGGACAGGTGGGCGAGACCCAGTACTTC. The encoded protein is CASSSGQVGETQYF.

The chain combines TRBV19 with TRBJ1-1; D perhaps matches TRBD1 (6 bases). The CDR3 loop spans 14 amino acids. V lost 6 bases and J 0 bases, leaving 11 bases between the germline ends. Germline V gene lookup returns CDR1 LNHDA and CDR2 SQIVND (reference sequence). The CDR3 DNA follows: TGTGCCAGTAGAACACAGGGTATGAACACTGAAGCTTTCTTT. Translating gives CASRTQGMNTEAFF.

As DNA, the CDR3 is TGTGCCAGCAGTTGGGACAGGGGGAACACCATATATTTT. Translation: CASSWDRGNTIYF. V gene TRBV2 combines with J gene TRBJ1-3; TRBD1 agrees at 11 bases. The CDR3 contains 13 residues. V shed 5 bases, J shed 7 bases, and the junction held 1 base outside the gene matches. The V gene's germline CDR1 is SNHLY and CDR2 FYNNEI.

The table lists this clone with a count of one. The chain couples TRBV6-5 to TRBJ1-6; 8 bases fit TRBD1. The germline gives CDR1 MNHEY, CDR2 SVGAGI. The CDR3 contains 14 residues. Losses at the gene ends were 4 bases for V and 9 bases for J; bases not matched to a gene: 5. The CDR3 is CASSLQGGSSPLHF. The CDR3 region has the DNA TGTGCCAGCAGTTTACAGGGGGGGAGTTCACCCCTCCACTTT.

The V gene is TRBV2, the J gene TRBJ1-2, with TRBD1 matching 9 bases. CDR3 size: 14 residues. CDR1 and CDR2 from the germline V gene are SNHLY and FYNNEI. The junction had 5 bases not matched to a gene; V was cut back by 7 bases and J by 2 bases. The CDR3 sequence: CASTNRGQNYGYTF. The DNA of the CDR3 is TGTGCCAGCACGAACAGGGGGCAGAACTATGGCTACACCTTC.

The gene calls are TRBV7-9 and TRBJ2-7; a possible D gene is TRBD1 (5 bases). Trimming took off 3 bases at V and 6 bases at J, with 9 bases between the two ends. The CDR3 has 12 amino acids. The germline gives CDR1 SEHNR, CDR2 FQNEAQ (reference sequence). The CDR3 is CASSLGRTEQYF. The CDR3 DNA is TGTGCCAGCAGCTTGGGGCGGACCGAGCAGTACTTC.

The V and J genes are TRBV19 and TRBJ1-4, with D possibly TRBD1 on 5 matching bases. The CDR3 has 17 residues. Trimming removed 5 bases at V and 0 bases at J, with 16 bases between. Germline CDR1 reads LNHDA; CDR2 reads SQIVND (reference sequence). The CDR3 spells CASSPWGYGATNEKLFF. CDR3 in DNA: TGTGCCAGTAGTCCGTGGGGCTACGGAGCAACTAATGAAAAACTGTTTTTT.

V usage is TRBV19 and J usage is TRBJ1-5, with D hard to call. CDR1 is LNHDA and CDR2 is SQIVND in the germline V gene (reference sequence). The CDR3 spans 13 residues. V was clipped by 9 bases and J by 6 bases, with 15 bases between them. In DNA, the CDR3 is TGTGCCAGCCAGTACGGGGAGGGTCAGCCCCAGCATTTT. This sequence encodes CASQYGEGQPQHF.

This clone occurred a few times. The rearrangement uses TRBV2 and TRBJ2-2, with D maybe TRBD2 (6 bases). Trimming cost V 9 bases and J 6 bases, with 8 bases left between them. Germline assignment: CDR1 SNHLY and CDR2 FYNNEI. CDR3 length: 11 amino acids. The CDR3 DNA is TGTGCCAGGGGGGGAGCCGGGGAGCTGTTTTTT. It codes for CARGGAGELFF.

This chain connects TRBV6-2 or TRBV6-3 to TRBJ1-2; D not resolved. The CDR3 runs 15 residues. V lost 3 bases and J 4 bases, leaving 15 bases between the germline ends. Germline lookup yields CDR1 MNHEY and CDR2 SVGEGT. CDR3 DNA: TGTGCCAGCAGTTATGATCTAAGTTCCCCCTATGGCTACACCTTC. Its translation is CASSYDLSSPYGYTF.

This sequence joins TRBV19 and TRBJ1-1; 9 bases fit TRBD1. Trimming removed 7 bases from V and 1 base from J; junction bases left unmatched: 13. The CDR3 has 17 amino acids. The V gene's germline CDR1 is LNHDA and CDR2 SQIVND (reference sequence). The CDR3 coding sequence is TGTGCCAGTACCGCACCCAGGGACAGGGTCGCGAACACTGAAGCTTTCTTT. Translation gives CASTAPRDRVANTEAFF. The whole variable domain, remainder taken from reference TRBV19 and TRBJ1-1, is DGGITQSPKYLFRKEGQNVTLSCEQNLNHDAMYWYRQDPGQGLRLIYYSQIVNDFQKGDIAEGYSVSREKKESFPLTVTSAQKNPTAFYLCASTAPRDRVANTEAFFGQGTRLTVV.

This chain connects TRBV6-6 to TRBJ1-3, with D possibly TRBD1 on 5 matching bases. The germline V gene encodes CDR1 MNHNY and CDR2 SVGAGI (reference sequence). This CDR3 contains 14 residues. Trimming took off 2 bases at V and 8 bases at J, with 13 bases between the two ends. The CDR3 reads CASSYGGWVDTIYF. The CDR3 DNA reads TGTGCCAGCAGTTACGGGGGGTGGGTGGACACCATATATTTT.